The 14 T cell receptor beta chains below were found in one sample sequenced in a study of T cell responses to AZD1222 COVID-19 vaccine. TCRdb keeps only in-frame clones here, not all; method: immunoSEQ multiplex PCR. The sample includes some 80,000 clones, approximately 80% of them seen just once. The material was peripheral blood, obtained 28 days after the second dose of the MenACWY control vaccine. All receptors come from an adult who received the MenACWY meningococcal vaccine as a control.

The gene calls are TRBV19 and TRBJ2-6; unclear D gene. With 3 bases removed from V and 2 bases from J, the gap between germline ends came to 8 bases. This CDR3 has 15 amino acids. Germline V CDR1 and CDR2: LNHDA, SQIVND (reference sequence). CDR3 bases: TGTGCCAGTAGTATCATCTGGCCTGGGGCCAACGTCCTGACTTTC. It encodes CASSIIWPGANVLTF.

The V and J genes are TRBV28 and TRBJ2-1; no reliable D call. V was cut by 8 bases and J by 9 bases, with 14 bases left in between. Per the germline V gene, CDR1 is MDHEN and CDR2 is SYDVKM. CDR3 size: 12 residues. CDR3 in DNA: TGTGCCAGCTCAAGGAGTTCTACTGAGCAGTTCTTC. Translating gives CASSRSSTEQFF.

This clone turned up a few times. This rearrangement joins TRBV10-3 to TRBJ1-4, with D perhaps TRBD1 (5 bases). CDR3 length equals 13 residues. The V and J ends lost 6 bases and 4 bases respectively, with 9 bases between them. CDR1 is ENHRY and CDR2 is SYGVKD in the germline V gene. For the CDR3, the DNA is TGTGCCATCAGGGGACGCCTTAATGAAAAACTGTTTTTT. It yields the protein CAIRGRLNEKLFF.

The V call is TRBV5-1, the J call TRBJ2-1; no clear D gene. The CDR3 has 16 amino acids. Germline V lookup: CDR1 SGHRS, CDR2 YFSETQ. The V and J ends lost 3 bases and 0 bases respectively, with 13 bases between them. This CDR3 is CASSSDGPSSYNEQFF. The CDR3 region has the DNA TGCGCCAGCAGCTCGGACGGACCTAGCTCCTACAATGAGCAGTTCTTC.

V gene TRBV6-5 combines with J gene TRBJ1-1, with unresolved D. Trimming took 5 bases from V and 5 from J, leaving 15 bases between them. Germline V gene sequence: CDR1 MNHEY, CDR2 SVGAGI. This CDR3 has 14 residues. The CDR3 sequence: CASSTQTDGTEAFF. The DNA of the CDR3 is TGTGCCAGCAGTACCCAAACAGACGGTACTGAAGCTTTCTTT.

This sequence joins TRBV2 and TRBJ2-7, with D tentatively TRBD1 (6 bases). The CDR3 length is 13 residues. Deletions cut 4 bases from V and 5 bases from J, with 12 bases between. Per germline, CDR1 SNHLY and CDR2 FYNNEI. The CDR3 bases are TGTGCCAGCAGTGGGCAGGGGATCAACGAGCAGTACTTC. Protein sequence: CASSGQGINEQYF.

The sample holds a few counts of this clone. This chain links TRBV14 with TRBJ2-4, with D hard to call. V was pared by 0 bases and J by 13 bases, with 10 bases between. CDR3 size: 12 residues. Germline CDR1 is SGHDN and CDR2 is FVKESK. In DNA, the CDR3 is TGTGCCAGCAGCCAAGAGATAGGTCCCCAGTACTTC. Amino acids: CASSQEIGPQYF.

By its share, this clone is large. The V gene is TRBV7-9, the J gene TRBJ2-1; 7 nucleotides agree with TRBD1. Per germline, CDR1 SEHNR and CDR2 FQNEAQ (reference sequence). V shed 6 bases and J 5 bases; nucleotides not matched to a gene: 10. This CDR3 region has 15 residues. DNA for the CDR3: TGTGCCAGCAGGCAAACAGGGGTGAAGGACAATGAGCAGTTCTTC. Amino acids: CASRQTGVKDNEQFF.

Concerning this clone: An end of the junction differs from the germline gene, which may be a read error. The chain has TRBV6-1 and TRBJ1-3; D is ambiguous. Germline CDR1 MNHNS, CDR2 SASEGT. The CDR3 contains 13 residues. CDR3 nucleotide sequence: TGTGCCAGCAGTGATTCCCTCGGAAACAGCCCTTTTTTT. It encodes CASSDSLGNSPFF.

The CDR3 coding sequence is TGTGCCAGCAGTCCATCCCGACAGGGGAGGGGAGAGACCCAGTACTTC. It translates to CASSPSRQGRGETQYF. The V and J genes are TRBV27 and TRBJ2-5; the D gene is possibly TRBD1 (8 bases). With 5 bases removed from V and 4 bases from J, the gap between germline ends came to 20 bases. This CDR3 has 16 amino acids. Germline loops: CDR1 MNHEY, CDR2 SMNVEV (reference sequence).

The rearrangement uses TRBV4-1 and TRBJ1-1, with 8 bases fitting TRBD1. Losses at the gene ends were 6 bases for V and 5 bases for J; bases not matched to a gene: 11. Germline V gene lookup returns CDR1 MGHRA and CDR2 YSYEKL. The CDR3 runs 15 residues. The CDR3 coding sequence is TGCGCCAGCAGACAAACAGGGGGAAGGTTTACTGAAGCTTTCTTT. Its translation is CASRQTGGRFTEAFF.

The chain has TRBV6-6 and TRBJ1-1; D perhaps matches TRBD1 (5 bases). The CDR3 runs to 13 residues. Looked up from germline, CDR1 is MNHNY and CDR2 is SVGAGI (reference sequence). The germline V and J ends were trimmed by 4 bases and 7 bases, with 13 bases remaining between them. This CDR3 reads CASSSGVKSEAFF. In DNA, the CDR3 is TGTGCCAGCAGTTCGGGGGTTAAGAGTGAAGCTTTCTTT.

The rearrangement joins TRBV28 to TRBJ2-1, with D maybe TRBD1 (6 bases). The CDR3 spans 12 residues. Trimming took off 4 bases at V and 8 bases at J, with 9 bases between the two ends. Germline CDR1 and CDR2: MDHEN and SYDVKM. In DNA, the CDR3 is TGTGCCAGCAGTTCAGGGGACGATGAGCAGTTCTTC. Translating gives CASSSGDDEQFF.

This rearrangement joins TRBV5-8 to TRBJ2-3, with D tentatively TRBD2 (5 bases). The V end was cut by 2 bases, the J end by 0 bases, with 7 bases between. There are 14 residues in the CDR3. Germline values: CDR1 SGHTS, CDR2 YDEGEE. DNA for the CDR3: TGTGCCAGCAGCTTAACGGGGAGCACAGATACGCAGTATTTT. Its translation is CASSLTGSTDTQYF.